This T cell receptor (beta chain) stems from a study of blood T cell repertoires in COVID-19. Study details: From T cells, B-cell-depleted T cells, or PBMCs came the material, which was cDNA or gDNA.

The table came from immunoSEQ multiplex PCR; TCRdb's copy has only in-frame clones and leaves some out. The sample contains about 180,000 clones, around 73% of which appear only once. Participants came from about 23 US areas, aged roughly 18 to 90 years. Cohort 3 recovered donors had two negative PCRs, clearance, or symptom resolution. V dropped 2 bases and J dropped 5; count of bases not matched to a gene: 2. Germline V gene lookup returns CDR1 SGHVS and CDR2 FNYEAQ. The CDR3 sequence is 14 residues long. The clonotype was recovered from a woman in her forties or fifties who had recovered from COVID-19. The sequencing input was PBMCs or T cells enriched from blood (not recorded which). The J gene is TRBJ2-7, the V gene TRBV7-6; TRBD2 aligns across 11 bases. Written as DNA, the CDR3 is TGTGCCAGCAGCTTACTAGCGGGAGGCGACGAGCAGTACTTC. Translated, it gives CASSLLAGGDEQYF.